By share, the clone carrying this TCR beta chain counts as medium-sized. Its antigen is currently unknown. TRB rearrangements spanning V, D and J were amplified using mixed TRB-A/B primers. TCRdb passed the multiplex PCR reads through MiXCR, listing each CDR3 protein once. This sample has about 7,500 distinct CDR3 sequences, with about 32% found just once. This specimen comes from a study of T cell repertoires in aging, cancer and after chemotherapy. As for the study in general: Six age groups, ranging from 30 or younger to 70 or older, included the donors. General study points: Median generation probability rose over the chemotherapy interval in each cancer cohort, suggesting rebound thymic output.

The template was genomic DNA from peripheral blood, not RNA. This CDR3 contains 15 residues. CDR1 is MNHEY and CDR2 is SMNVEV in the germline V gene (reference sequence). J gave up 2 bases and V 2 bases, and 3 bases lay outside the gene matches. The clonotype was recovered from a human donor with a blood cancer. The chain uses TRBV27 and TRBJ2-1; 7 nucleotides agree with TRBD1. Specimen: blood. The DNA for the CDR3 is TGTGCCAGCAGTTTACGGCAGGGGGCCTACAATGAGCAGTTCTTC. Translated, it gives CASSLRQGAYNEQFF.